These T cell receptor beta chains were read from a single sample in a study of blood T cell repertoires in COVID-19. Sequenced by immunoSEQ multiplex PCR; TCRdb stores in-frame clones only, minus some. The sample includes 150,000 or so clones, about 89% seen only once; the top ten take approximately 10%. Input material: peripheral blood. The receptors were gathered from a woman aged 70-85 years with COVID-19, enrolled during active disease. Both conserved end residues are part of each CDR3. The D gene is left open where the match is weak. Clone size is given for some rows only: seen once, a few or many times, or a class if the clone is expanded.

J: TRBJ2-5; D: TRBD1; V: TRBV7-2; size: NA; CDR3: CASSYLGTGVLETQYF; DNA: TGTGCCAGCAGCTACTTAGGGACAGGGGTGTTAGAGACCCAGTACTTC
J: TRBJ2-1; D: NA; V: TRBV6-5; size: NA; CDR3: CASSRRGRPYNEQFF; DNA: TGTGCCAGCAGTCGAAGGGGTCGACCCTACAATGAGCAGTTCTTC
J: TRBJ2-1; D: TRBD2; V: TRBV2; size: NA; CDR3: CASSETSAGVYNEQFF; DNA: TGTGCCAGCAGCGAAACTAGCGCGGGGGTCTACAATGAGCAGTTCTTC
J: TRBJ1-3; D: NA; V: TRBV19; size: few; CDR3: CASRARGQILENTIYF; DNA: TGTGCCAGTAGGGCAAGGGGTCAGATTCTGGAAAACACCATATATTTT
J: TRBJ1-6; D: TRBD1; V: TRBV19; size: NA; CDR3: CASGNRQGASDSPLHF; DNA: TGTGCCAGTGGAAACCGACAGGGGGCATCTGATTCACCCCTCCACTTT
J: TRBJ1-2; D: NA; V: TRBV29-1; size: NA; CDR3: CSVGQVSANYGYTF; DNA: TGCAGCGTTGGACAGGTCTCAGCTAACTATGGCTACACCTTC
J: TRBJ1-2; D: TRBD1; V: TRBV25-1; size: NA; CDR3: CASSPAGQGGYTF; DNA: TGTGCCAGCAGCCCGGCCGGACAGGGGGGCTACACCTTC
J: TRBJ1-1; D: NA; V: TRBV5-1; size: NA; CDR3: CASSLVQGNTEAFF; DNA: TGCGCCAGCAGCTTGGTTCAGGGGAACACTGAAGCTTTCTTT
J: TRBJ2-1; D: NA; V: TRBV30; size: NA; CDR3: CAWSGRGNEQFF; DNA: TGTGCCTGGAGTGGCAGGGGAAATGAGCAGTTCTTC
J: TRBJ2-3; D: NA; V: TRBV20-1; size: NA; CDR3: CSALRDSLEYF; DNA: TGCAGTGCTCTCCGGGACTCCCTTGAGTATTTT
J: TRBJ1-3; D: NA; V: TRBV5-1; size: few; CDR3: CASSPSVGLSSGNTIYF; DNA: TGCGCCAGCAGCCCCTCGGTCGGGTTGAGCTCTGGAAACACCATATATTTT
J: TRBJ2-3; D: TRBD2; V: TRBV2; size: NA; CDR3: CASPYQRENRDTQYF; DNA: TGTGCCAGCCCCTATCAGCGGGAGAATCGGGATACGCAGTATTTT
J: TRBJ2-7; D: NA; V: TRBV7-8; size: NA; CDR3: CASSSIVGLDGYSYEQYF; DNA: TGTGCCAGCAGCTCCATCGTTGGGTTAGACGGGTACTCCTACGAGCAGTACTTC
J: TRBJ1-2; D: NA; V: TRBV18; size: few; CDR3: CASSPPGRLDGYTF; DNA: TGTGCCAGCTCACCACCGGGGCGCCTGGATGGCTACACCTTC
J: TRBJ2-1; D: TRBD2; V: TRBV12-3/TRBV12-4; size: NA; CDR3: CASAGLVANEQFF; DNA: TGTGCCAGCGCGGGACTAGTTGCCAATGAGCAGTTCTTC
J: TRBJ1-4; D: TRBD1; V: TRBV2; size: NA; CDR3: CASIGTGWEKLFF; DNA: TGTGCCAGCATAGGGACAGGGTGGGAAAAACTGTTTTTT
J: TRBJ2-5; D: TRBD1; V: TRBV6-5; size: NA; CDR3: CASRRQGGTETQYF; DNA: TGTGCCAGCAGGCGACAGGGGGGGACGGAGACCCAGTACTTC
J: TRBJ2-3; D: TRBD2; V: TRBV28; size: NA; CDR3: CASRRSGIAGGRNTDTQYF; DNA: TGTGCCAGCAGGCGGTCGGGAATAGCGGGGGGGCGTAACACAGATACGCAGTATTTT
J: TRBJ1-6; D: TRBD1; V: TRBV5-5; size: NA; CDR3: CASRGGQDNSPLHF; DNA: TGTGCCAGCAGGGGGGGACAGGATAATTCACCCCTCCACTTT
J: TRBJ2-2; D: TRBD1; V: TRBV4-1; size: NA; CDR3: CASSRPGTGDAGELFF; DNA: TGCGCCAGCAGCCGCCCAGGGACAGGGGACGCCGGGGAGCTGTTTTTT
J: TRBJ1-2; D: NA; V: TRBV25-1; size: NA; CDR3: CASSAGGGYTF; DNA: TGTGCCAGCAGTGCTGGTGGCGGCTACACCTTC
J: TRBJ1-6; D: TRBD1; V: TRBV19; size: few; CDR3: CASSARRDRVNSPLHF; DNA: TGTGCCAGTAGCGCACGGAGGGACAGGGTTAATTCACCCCTCCACTTT
J: TRBJ1-1; D: NA; V: TRBV1; size: NA; CDR3: CTSSQEVGLQAWVAFF; DNA: TGCACCAGCAGCCAAGAAGTAGGTCTACAGGCCTGGGTTGCCTTCTTT
J: TRBJ2-2; D: TRBD2; V: TRBV6-2/TRBV6-3; size: once; CDR3: CASSYLASGGALSGELFF; DNA: TGTGCCAGCAGTTACCTCGCTAGCGGGGGGGCTCTCTCCGGGGAGCTGTTTTTT
J: TRBJ2-3; D: TRBD1; V: TRBV10-3; size: NA; CDR3: CAISESRTGGEDTQYF; DNA: TGTGCCATCAGTGAGTCGAGAACAGGGGGTGAAGATACGCAGTATTTT
J: TRBJ1-5; D: TRBD1; V: TRBV4-2; size: NA; CDR3: CASSQDRLGQGNQPQHF; DNA: TGTGCCAGCAGCCAAGACCGGCTGGGACAGGGTAATCAGCCCCAGCATTTT
J: TRBJ1-1; D: NA; V: TRBV2; size: once; CDR3: CASSPQTVNTEAFF; DNA: TGTGCCAGCAGCCCCCAGACAGTGAACACTGAAGCTTTCTTT
J: TRBJ2-5; D: NA; V: TRBV5-4; size: NA; CDR3: CASSFREVLETQYF; DNA: TGTGCCAGCAGCTTTCGGGAAGTTTTGGAGACCCAGTACTTC
J: TRBJ2-7; D: TRBD1; V: TRBV3-1/TRBV3-2; size: NA; CDR3: CASSQVPGGAGQYF; DNA: TGTGCCAGCAGCCAAGTGCCAGGGGGCGCAGGGCAGTACTTC
J: TRBJ2-7; D: NA; V: TRBV27; size: few; CDR3: CASSLSGVGARYEQYF; DNA: TGTGCCAGCAGTTTATCGGGGGTGGGGGCTAGGTACGAGCAGTACTTC
J: TRBJ1-2; D: NA; V: TRBV6-5; size: NA; CDR3: CASSYSSGHSDGYTF; DNA: TGTGCCAGCAGTTACTCTAGTGGTCACTCTGATGGCTACACCTTC
J: TRBJ1-2; D: NA; V: TRBV4-1; size: NA; CDR3: CASSQDIGQGSNYGYTF; DNA: TGCGCCAGCAGCCAAGATATTGGGCAGGGATCTAACTATGGCTACACCTTC
J: TRBJ1-1; D: NA; V: TRBV2; size: once; CDR3: CASSGNGGGNTEAFF; DNA: TGTGCCAGCAGTGGTAACGGGGGAGGGAACACTGAAGCTTTCTTT
J: TRBJ1-2; D: TRBD1; V: TRBV27; size: NA; CDR3: CASSSSGQGRGYGYTF; DNA: TGTGCCAGCAGTTCGTCCGGACAGGGCAGGGGCTATGGCTACACCTTC
J: TRBJ1-4; D: NA; V: TRBV5-1; size: NA; CDR3: CASSLGQAGNEKLFF; DNA: TGCGCCAGCAGCTTGGGTCAGGCGGGTAATGAAAAACTGTTTTTT
J: TRBJ2-7; D: TRBD2; V: TRBV14; size: once; CDR3: CASSRAGLAPYEQYF; DNA: TGTGCCAGCAGCCGCGCGGGACTAGCGCCCTACGAGCAGTACTTC
J: TRBJ2-1; D: NA; V: TRBV7-3; size: NA; CDR3: CASSLTAVVSYNEQFF; DNA: TGTGCCAGCAGCTTAACCGCGGTAGTCTCCTACAATGAGCAGTTCTTC
J: TRBJ1-2; D: TRBD1; V: TRBV30; size: NA; CDR3: CAWSAGPGQANYGYTF; DNA: TGTGCCTGGAGTGCAGGACCGGGACAGGCTAACTATGGCTACACCTTC
J: TRBJ2-7; D: TRBD2; V: TRBV7-9; size: once; CDR3: CASSSLAGGPKQYF; DNA: TGTGCCAGCAGCTCACTAGCGGGGGGCCCAAAGCAGTACTTC
J: TRBJ2-2; D: NA; V: TRBV11-2; size: NA; CDR3: CASSGGGRGTGELFF; DNA: TGTGCCAGCAGTGGGGGGGGCCGTGGCACCGGGGAGCTGTTTTTT
J: TRBJ2-1; D: NA; V: TRBV28; size: once; CDR3: CASSGSGAGDEQFF; DNA: TGTGCCAGCAGTGGAAGCGGGGCAGGGGATGAGCAGTTCTTC
J: TRBJ1-2; D: NA; V: TRBV6-5; size: once; CDR3: CASSSRDTGSYGYTF; DNA: TGTGCCAGCAGTTCCCGGGACACAGGGAGCTATGGCTACACCTTC
J: TRBJ2-7; D: NA; V: TRBV7-2; size: NA; CDR3: CASSLRWGQPYEQYF; DNA: TGTGCCAGCAGCTTAAGATGGGGCCAACCCTACGAGCAGTACTTC
J: TRBJ2-7; D: TRBD2; V: TRBV7-9; size: NA; CDR3: CASSLGGLAGEQYF; DNA: TGTGCCAGCAGCTTAGGGGGACTAGCGGGAGAGCAGTACTTC
J: TRBJ1-3; D: NA; V: TRBV28; size: NA; CDR3: CASSLPSGPWGLSGNTIYF; DNA: TGTGCCAGCAGTCTCCCGTCGGGTCCGTGGGGGCTCTCTGGAAACACCATATATTTT
J: TRBJ1-6; D: NA; V: TRBV30; size: once; CDR3: CAWSPDSNSPLHF; DNA: TGTGCCTGGAGTCCGGACAGTAATTCACCCCTCCACTTT
J: TRBJ2-5; D: TRBD2; V: TRBV6-1; size: NA; CDR3: CASSESPLAGGLGETQYF; DNA: TGTGCCAGCAGTGAGAGCCCACTAGCGGGGGGGCTTGGGGAGACCCAGTACTTC
J: TRBJ2-6; D: TRBD2; V: TRBV6-6; size: NA; CDR3: CASSPSGGAPGANVLTF; DNA: TGTGCCAGCAGTCCAAGCGGGGGGGCCCCTGGGGCCAACGTCCTGACTTTC
J: TRBJ2-1; D: NA; V: TRBV11-1; size: NA; CDR3: CASSPGFQPEQFF; DNA: TGTGCCAGCAGCCCGGGATTCCAACCAGAGCAGTTCTTC
J: TRBJ1-1; D: NA; V: TRBV2; size: NA; CDR3: CASNLDRNTEAFF; DNA: TGTGCCAGCAACCTGGACAGGAACACTGAAGCTTTCTTT
J: TRBJ1-2; D: NA; V: TRBV6-6; size: NA; CDR3: CASTHDSGAGYGYTF; DNA: TGTGCCAGCACCCACGACTCAGGGGCTGGCTATGGCTACACCTTC
J: TRBJ2-1; D: TRBD2; V: TRBV10-1; size: NA; CDR3: CASSEFGTSGRNEQFF; DNA: TGCGCCAGCAGTGAGTTCGGGACTAGCGGTCGGAATGAGCAGTTCTTC
J: TRBJ1-1; D: TRBD1; V: TRBV11-2; size: NA; CDR3: CASSLGPDRVKAFF; DNA: TGTGCCAGCAGTTTAGGGCCCGACAGGGTAAAAGCTTTCTTT
J: TRBJ2-2; D: NA; V: TRBV2; size: NA; CDR3: CATGEYTGELFF; DNA: TGTGCCACAGGGGAGTACACCGGGGAGCTGTTTTTT
J: TRBJ2-1; D: TRBD1; V: TRBV7-2; size: NA; CDR3: CASSTGQGVINEQFF; DNA: TGTGCCAGCAGCACGGGACAGGGTGTCATAAATGAGCAGTTCTTC
J: TRBJ1-6; D: NA; V: TRBV28; size: NA; CDR3: CASSLTRLMNSPLHF; DNA: TGTGCCAGCAGTTTGACAAGGCTCATGAATTCACCCCTCCACTTT
J: TRBJ1-1; D: TRBD1; V: TRBV2; size: NA; CDR3: CASSKNRGMNTEAFF; DNA: TGTGCCAGCAGTAAAAACAGGGGGATGAACACTGAAGCTTTCTTT
J: TRBJ1-5; D: NA; V: TRBV19; size: NA; CDR3: CASSISGGNQPQHF; DNA: TGTGCCAGTAGTATAAGTGGGGGGAATCAGCCCCAGCATTTT
J: TRBJ2-7; D: TRBD1; V: TRBV7-3; size: NA; CDR3: CASSKSGTVYEQYF; DNA: TGTGCCAGCAGCAAATCCGGGACAGTCTACGAGCAGTACTTC
J: TRBJ1-4; D: NA; V: TRBV7-9; size: NA; CDR3: CASSLRTTGSANEKLFF; DNA: TGTGCCAGCAGCTTAAGAACTACAGGGTCAGCAAATGAAAAACTGTTTTTT